These T cell receptor beta chains were read from a single sample in a study of chemoradiotherapy in HPV16-positive cancers. The method was immunoSEQ multiplex PCR; TCRdb's version includes in-frame clones alone and lacks a portion of them. The top ten hold around 2.8% of the sample, which has 12,000 to 15,000 clones, roughly 93% seen once. This specimen was blood, taken from a patient who underwent chemoradiotherapy. These receptors were taken from a human donor with HPV-associated anogenital cancer. Each CDR3 is given with its conserved first and last residue. The D gene is left open where the match is weak. The size of a clone is reported for some rows only, either as once, few or many, or as a class for expanded clones.

d_call	j_call	clone_size	v_call	cdr3_aa	cdr3_nt
NA	TRBJ1-6	NA	TRBV30	CAWSISANSYNSPLHF	TGTGCCTGGAGTATTTCAGCAAACTCCTATAATTCACCCCTCCACTTT
NA	TRBJ1-5	NA	TRBV6-5	CASSARWGHQPQHF	TGTGCCAGCAGTGCTCGGTGGGGGCATCAGCCCCAGCATTTT
NA	TRBJ1-2	NA	TRBV14	CASSRGGGPGTSGYTF	TGTGCCAGCAGCCGCGGAGGAGGTCCAGGGACGTCTGGCTACACCTTC
NA	TRBJ2-2	NA	TRBV6-5	CASSYRSDSPTGELFF	TGTGCCAGCAGTTACAGGTCCGACTCCCCTACCGGGGAGCTGTTTTTT
TRBD1	TRBJ1-2	once	TRBV4-1	CASSHARQGKSDDGYGYTF	TGCGCCAGCAGCCATGCAAGACAGGGAAAATCAGATGACGGTTATGGCTACACCTTC
TRBD2	TRBJ2-3	NA	TRBV7-9	CASSLVAGKTDTQYF	TGTGCCAGCAGCTTAGTAGCGGGGAAAACAGATACGCAGTATTTT
NA	TRBJ1-5	NA	TRBV7-9	CASSPETESSTYQPQHF	TGTGCCAGCAGCCCCGAGACAGAATCCTCTACCTATCAGCCCCAGCATTTT
NA	TRBJ2-5	NA	TRBV7-9	CASSLLEASLQETQYF	TGTGCCAGCAGCTTACTCGAGGCCAGCCTCCAAGAGACCCAGTACTTC
TRBD2	TRBJ2-1	NA	TRBV5-1	CASSFQGLAGVNEQFF	TGCGCCAGCAGCTTCCAGGGACTAGCGGGGGTCAATGAGCAGTTCTTC
NA	TRBJ1-1	NA	TRBV7-2	CASSQQGNTEAFF	TGTGCCAGCAGCCAACAGGGGAACACTGAAGCTTTCTTT
NA	TRBJ1-4	NA	TRBV6-6	CASSYNPRDELFF	TGTGCCAGCAGTTACAACCCCCGGGACGAACTGTTTTTT
TRBD1	TRBJ1-3	NA	TRBV6-5	CASSYSGPGQGYTIYF	TGTGCCAGCAGTTACTCGGGGCCGGGACAGGGTTACACCATATATTTT
NA	TRBJ1-1	NA	TRBV6-5	CASSYGGELPEAFF	TGTGCCAGCAGTTACGGGGGGGAGCTACCTGAAGCTTTCTTT
NA	TRBJ1-5	NA	TRBV30	CASSTGQFTQPQHF	TGTGCCTCCTCGACAGGCCAGTTTACCCAGCCCCAGCATTTT
NA	TRBJ2-3	NA	TRBV11-3	CAARSAVGTQYF	TGTGCCGCCCGCTCGGCCGTCGGTACGCAGTATTTT
NA	TRBJ1-6	NA	TRBV7-3	CASRGGASNSPLHF	TGTGCCAGCAGGGGGGGGGCGAGTAATTCACCCCTCCACTTT
TRBD2	TRBJ2-1	NA	TRBV30	CAWAGLAGFNEQFF	TGTGCCTGGGCCGGACTAGCGGGGTTTAATGAGCAGTTCTTC
NA	TRBJ2-1	NA	TRBV6-4	CASSDSDYNEQFF	TGTGCCAGCAGTGACTCGGACTACAATGAGCAGTTCTTC
TRBD1	TRBJ1-2	NA	TRBV5-1	CASSKWTGDYGYTF	TGCGCCAGCAGTAAATGGACAGGGGACTATGGCTACACCTTC
NA	TRBJ2-1	NA	TRBV4-2	CASSQVAADYNEQFF	TGTGCCAGCAGCCAAGTCGCAGCGGACTACAATGAGCAGTTCTTC
NA	TRBJ1-1	NA	TRBV11-1	CASGPQNTEAFF	TGTGCCAGCGGACCGCAGAACACTGAAGCTTTCTTT
TRBD2	TRBJ2-2	NA	TRBV4-1	CAGGGAARPNTGELFF	TGCGCCGGGGGAGGGGCTGCACGACCCAACACCGGGGAGCTGTTTTTT
NA	TRBJ2-3	NA	TRBV4-1	CASSQMQDTQYF	TGCGCCAGCAGCCAAATGCAGGATACGCAGTATTTT
TRBD1	TRBJ1-6	NA	TRBV11-2	CASRGQGAGYNSPLHF	TGTGCCAGCAGGGGACAGGGGGCAGGCTATAATTCACCCCTCCACTTT
NA	TRBJ1-5	NA	TRBV7-2	CASSFGAGEGNQPQHF	TGTGCCAGCAGCTTTGGCGCAGGGGAGGGCAATCAGCCCCAGCATTTT
TRBD2	TRBJ2-1	NA	TRBV19	CASSISLAGGIYNEQFF	TGTGCCAGTAGTATTAGTCTAGCGGGGGGGATTTACAATGAGCAGTTCTTC
TRBD1	TRBJ1-1	NA	TRBV30	CAWRGRGTGFTEAFF	TGTGCCTGGAGAGGGCGAGGGACAGGATTCACTGAAGCTTTCTTT
TRBD1	TRBJ2-5	NA	TRBV27	CASSPNMDRPPGETQYF	TGTGCCAGCAGTCCCAACATGGACAGGCCCCCGGGGGAGACCCAGTACTTC
NA	TRBJ1-5	few	TRBV23-1	CASSHQCQPQHF	TGCGCCAGCAGTCATCAATGCCAGCCCCAGCATTTT
TRBD1	TRBJ2-5	NA	TRBV6-4	CASSDSSLGTAQETQYF	TGTGCCAGCAGTGACTCGAGTCTTGGGACAGCTCAAGAGACCCAGTACTTC
NA	TRBJ1-1	few	TRBV6-1	CASTISGENTEAFF	TGTGCCAGCACCATATCAGGGGAGAACACTGAAGCTTTCTTT
NA	TRBJ2-3	NA	TRBV10-3	CAIKGTALTTDTQYF	TGTGCCATCAAAGGAACCGCCCTCACCACAGATACGCAGTATTTT